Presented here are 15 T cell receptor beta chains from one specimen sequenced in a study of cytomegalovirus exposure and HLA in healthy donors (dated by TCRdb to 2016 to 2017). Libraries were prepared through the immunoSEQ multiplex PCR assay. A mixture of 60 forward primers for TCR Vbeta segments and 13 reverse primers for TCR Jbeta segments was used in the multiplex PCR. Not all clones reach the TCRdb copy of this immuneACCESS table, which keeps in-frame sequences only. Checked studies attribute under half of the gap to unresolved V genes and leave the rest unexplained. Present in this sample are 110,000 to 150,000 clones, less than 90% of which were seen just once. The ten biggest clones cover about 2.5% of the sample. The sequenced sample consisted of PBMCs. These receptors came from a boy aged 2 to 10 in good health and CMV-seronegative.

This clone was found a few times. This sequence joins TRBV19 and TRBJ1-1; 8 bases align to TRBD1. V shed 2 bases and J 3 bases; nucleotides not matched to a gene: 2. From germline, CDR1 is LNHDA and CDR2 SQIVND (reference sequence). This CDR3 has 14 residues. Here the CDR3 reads CASSITGGDTEAFF. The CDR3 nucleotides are TGTGCCAGTAGTATAACAGGGGGGGACACTGAAGCTTTCTTT. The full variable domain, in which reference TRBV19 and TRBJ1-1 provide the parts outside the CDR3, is DGGITQSPKYLFRKEGQNVTLSCEQNLNHDAMYWYRQDPGQGLRLIYYSQIVNDFQKGDIAEGYSVSREKKESFPLTVTSAQKNPTAFYLCASSITGGDTEAFFGQGTRLTVV.

The CDR3 sequence: CASSVSGDGELFF. The CDR3 nucleotides read TGTGCCAGCAGCGTATCGGGGGACGGGGAGCTGTTTTTT. The chain links TRBV7-3 to TRBJ2-2, with TRBD2 as a possible D gene (6 bases). The CDR3 is 13 amino acids. Germline V CDR1 and CDR2: SGHTA, FQGTGA. The V end was cut by 5 bases, the J end by 7 bases, with 11 bases between.

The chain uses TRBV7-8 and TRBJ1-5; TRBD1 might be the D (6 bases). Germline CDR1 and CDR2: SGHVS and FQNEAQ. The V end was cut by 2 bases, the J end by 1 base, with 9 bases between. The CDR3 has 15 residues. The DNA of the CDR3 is TGTGCCAGCAGCTTAAACAGGGAGAGCAATCAGCCCCAGCATTTT. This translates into CASSLNRESNQPQHF.

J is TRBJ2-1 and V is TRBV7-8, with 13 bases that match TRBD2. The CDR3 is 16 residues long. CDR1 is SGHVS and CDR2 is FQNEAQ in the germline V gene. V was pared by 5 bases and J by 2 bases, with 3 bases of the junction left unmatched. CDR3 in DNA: TGTGCCAGCAGCATGGGACTAGCGGGAACCTACAATGAGCAGTTCTTC. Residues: CASSMGLAGTYNEQFF.

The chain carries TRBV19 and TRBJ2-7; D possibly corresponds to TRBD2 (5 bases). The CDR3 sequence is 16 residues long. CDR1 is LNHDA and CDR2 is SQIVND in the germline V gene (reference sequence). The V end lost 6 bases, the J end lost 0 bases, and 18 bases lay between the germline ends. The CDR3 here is CASSDYRAGNSYEQYF. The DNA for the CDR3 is TGTGCCAGTAGCGACTATCGGGCAGGTAACTCCTACGAGCAGTACTTC.

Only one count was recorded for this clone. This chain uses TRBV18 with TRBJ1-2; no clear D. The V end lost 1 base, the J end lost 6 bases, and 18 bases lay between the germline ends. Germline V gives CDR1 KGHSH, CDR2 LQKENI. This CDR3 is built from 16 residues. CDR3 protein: CASSPLRRKEVNGYTF. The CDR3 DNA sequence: TGTGCCAGCTCACCACTGAGACGCAAGGAGGTGAATGGCTACACCTTC.

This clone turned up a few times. The CDR3 protein is CASSFRTGAYEQYF. CDR3 nucleotide sequence: TGTGCCAGCAGTTTTAGGACAGGGGCCTACGAGCAGTACTTC. J is TRBJ2-7 and V is TRBV27; the match to TRBD1 covers 9 bases. The CDR3 consists of 14 residues. J was trimmed by 2 bases and V by 3 bases; bases with no gene match: 2. The germline gives CDR1 MNHEY, CDR2 SMNVEV (reference sequence).

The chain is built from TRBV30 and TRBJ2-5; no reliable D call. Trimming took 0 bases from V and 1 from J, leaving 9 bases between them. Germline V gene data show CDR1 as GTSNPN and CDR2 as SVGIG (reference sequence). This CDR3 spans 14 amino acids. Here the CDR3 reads CAWSVGSLQETQYF. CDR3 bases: TGTGCCTGGAGTGTGGGCAGTCTCCAAGAGACCCAGTACTTC.

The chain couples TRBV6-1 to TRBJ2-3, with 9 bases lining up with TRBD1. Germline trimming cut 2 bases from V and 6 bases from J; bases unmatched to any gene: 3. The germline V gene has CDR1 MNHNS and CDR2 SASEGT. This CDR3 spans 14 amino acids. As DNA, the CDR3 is TGTGCCAGCAGTGAAAACAGGGGGCGGGATACGCAGTATTTT. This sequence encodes CASSENRGRDTQYF.

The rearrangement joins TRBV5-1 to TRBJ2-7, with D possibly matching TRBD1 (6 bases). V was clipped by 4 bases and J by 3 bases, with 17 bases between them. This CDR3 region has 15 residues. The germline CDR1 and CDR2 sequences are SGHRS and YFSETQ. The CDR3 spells CASSQGTGYGYEQYF. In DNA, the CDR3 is TGCGCCAGCAGCCAGGGAACAGGGTACGGCTACGAGCAGTACTTC.

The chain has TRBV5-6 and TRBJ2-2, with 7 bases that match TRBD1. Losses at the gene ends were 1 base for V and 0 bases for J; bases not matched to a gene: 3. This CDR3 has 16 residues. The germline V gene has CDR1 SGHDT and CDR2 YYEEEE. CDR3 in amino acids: CASSLQGQPNTGELFF. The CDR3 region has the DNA TGTGCCAGCAGCTTGCAGGGACAGCCGAACACCGGGGAGCTGTTTTTT. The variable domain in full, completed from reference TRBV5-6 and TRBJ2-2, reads DAGVTQSPTHLIKTRGQQVTLRCSPKSGHDTVSWYQQALGQGPQFIFQYYEEEERQRGNFPDRFSGHQFPNYSSELNVNALLLGDSALYLCASSLQGQPNTGELFFGEGSRLTVL.

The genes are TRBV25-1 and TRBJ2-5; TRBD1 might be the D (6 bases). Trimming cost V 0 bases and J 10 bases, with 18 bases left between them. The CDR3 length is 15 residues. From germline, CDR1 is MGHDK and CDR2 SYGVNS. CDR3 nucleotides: TGTGCCAGCAGTGAATATAGAGCAGGGGCCCCCGGCCAGTACTTC. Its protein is CASSEYRAGAPGQYF.

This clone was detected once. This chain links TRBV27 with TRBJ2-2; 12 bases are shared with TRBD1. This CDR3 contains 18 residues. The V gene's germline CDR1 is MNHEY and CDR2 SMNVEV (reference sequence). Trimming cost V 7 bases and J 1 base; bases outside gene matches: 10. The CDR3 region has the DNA TGTGCCAGCAACCCGGGACAGGGGGCCGTCTGGAACACCGGGGAGCTGTTTTTT. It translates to CASNPGQGAVWNTGELFF.

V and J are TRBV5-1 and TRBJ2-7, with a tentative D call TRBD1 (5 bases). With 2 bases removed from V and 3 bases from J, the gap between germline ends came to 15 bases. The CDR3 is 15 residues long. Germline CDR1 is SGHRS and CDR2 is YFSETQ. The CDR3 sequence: CASSFRQQLFYEQYF. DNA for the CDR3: TGCGCCAGCAGCTTTAGACAGCAACTATTCTACGAGCAGTACTTC.

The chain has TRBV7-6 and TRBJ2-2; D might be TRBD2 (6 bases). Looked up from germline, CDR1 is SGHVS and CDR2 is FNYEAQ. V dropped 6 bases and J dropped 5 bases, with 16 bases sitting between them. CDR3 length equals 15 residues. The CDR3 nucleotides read TGTGCCAGCAGGGCTAGCGCCACGGATACCGGGGAGCTGTTTTTT. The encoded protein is CASRASATDTGELFF.